The 8 T cell receptor beta chains below come from one sample, sequenced in a study of blood T cell repertoires in COVID-19. Data came from immunoSEQ multiplex PCR; TCRdb stores just in-frame clones and leaves some out. The sample has 200,000 or so clones; 80% to 85% are singletons. Sequenced material: PBMCs or T cells enriched from blood (not recorded which). The receptors were gathered from a man aged 35-49 years who had recovered from COVID-19.

V usage is TRBV5-1 and J usage is TRBJ1-1; perhaps TRBD1 as D (5 bases). The CDR3 runs 14 residues. The germline CDR1 and CDR2 sequences are SGHRS and YFSETQ. V lost 1 base and J lost 2, with 9 bases in between. The CDR3 nucleotides are TGCGCCAGCAGCTTGACGGGACTCAACACTGAAGCTTTCTTT. It translates to CASSLTGLNTEAFF. Variable domain in full (rest from reference TRBV5-1 and TRBJ1-1): KAGVTQTPRYLIKTRGQQVTLSCSPISGHRSVSWYQQTPGQGLQFLFEYFSETQRNKGNFPGRFSGRQFSNSRSEMNVSTLELGDSALYLCASSLTGLNTEAFFGQGTRLTVV.

This chain connects TRBV15 to TRBJ2-5; 7 positions match TRBD1. Trimming took 1 base from V and 4 from J; bases not matched to a gene: 3. The CDR3 has 14 residues. Germline CDR1 and CDR2: LNHNV and YYDKDF (reference sequence). The CDR3: CATSRGGGLETQYF. CDR3 nucleotides: TGTGCCACCAGCAGAGGAGGGGGCCTAGAGACCCAGTACTTC.

This chain uses TRBV3-1 (or the pseudogene TRBV3-2) with TRBJ1-2; TRBD1 aligns across 8 bases. The V segment lost 0 bases and the J segment 5 bases; nucleotides outside the gene matches: 11. The CDR3 runs 17 residues. CDR1 LGHDT and CDR2 YNNKEL come from the germline V gene (reference sequence). The CDR3 bases are TGTGCCAGCAGCCAAGATCAAGGGACAGGAATCCTTTATGGCTACACCTTC. It encodes CASSQDQGTGILYGYTF.

The chain employs TRBV18 and TRBJ1-6, with D perhaps matching TRBD1 (5 bases). CDR3 length: 14 amino acids. Trimming took 3 bases from V and 11 from J, leaving 14 bases between them. Germline V gene data show CDR1 as KGHSH and CDR2 as LQKENI. This CDR3 reads CASSPPLSGAPLHF. Written as DNA, the CDR3 is TGTGCCAGCTCACCCCCCCTCTCGGGGGCACCCCTCCACTTT.

The chain combines TRBV5-1 with TRBJ1-6, with 8 bases fitting TRBD1. Germline CDR1 reads SGHRS; CDR2 reads YFSETQ. Trimming at V came to 2 bases and at J to 10 bases, leaving 5 bases not matched to a gene. The CDR3 sequence is 14 residues long. The DNA of the CDR3 is TGCGCCAGCAGCTTCTCAGGGGGCGGATCACCCCTCCACTTT. Its translation: CASSFSGGGSPLHF.

This clone was recorded once. The J gene is TRBJ2-3, the V gene TRBV6-4; 10 bases agree with TRBD1. With 2 bases clipped from V and 2 bases from J, the junction kept 1 base outside the gene matches. This CDR3 comprises 15 residues. Germline CDR1 and CDR2: MRHNA and SNTAGT. CDR3 amino acids: CASSDGTGDTDTQYF. Here the CDR3 DNA reads TGTGCCAGCAGTGACGGGACAGGGGACACAGATACGCAGTATTTT.

The chain couples TRBV6-6 to TRBJ2-7, with D hard to call. CDR1 and CDR2 from the germline V gene are MNHNY and SVGAGI (reference sequence). V was pared by 5 bases and J by 0 bases, with 8 bases between. This CDR3 comprises 13 residues. Here the CDR3 DNA reads TGTGCCAGCAGTAATTTGGCCTCCTACGAGCAGTACTTC. This translates into CASSNLASYEQYF.

J is TRBJ2-1 and V is TRBV18; 7 bases are a match to TRBD2. After removal of 3 bases from V and 1 base from J, the junction contained 3 bases not matched to a gene. CDR1 is KGHSH, CDR2 LQKENI, per germline. There are 15 residues in the CDR3. CDR3: CASSPLSGSYNEQFF. CDR3 DNA: TGTGCCAGCTCACCCCTTAGCGGGTCCTACAATGAGCAGTTCTTC.